What follows are 28 T cell receptor beta chains derived from one specimen sequenced in a study of T cells expressing NK-cell markers. TCRdb reanalyzed the 5' RACE reads and collapses them to one entry per CDR3 protein, without DNA. The sample totals about 170,000 distinct CDR3 sequences. Sequenced material: blood T cells: a sorted CD56 or NKG2C T cell subset, CD4+ or CD8+ T cells, or bulk PBMC T cells (not recorded which). These receptors originate from a man aged 18 to 69 in good health.

The V and J genes are TRBV6-5 and TRBJ2-1; lacking DNA, the TRBD1 call made by TCRdb goes unchecked. CDR3 length: 13 amino acids. The germline V gene has CDR1 MNHEY and CDR2 SVGAGI. The CDR3 loop reads CASSYSGGVEQFF.

The rearrangement joins TRBV20-1 to TRBJ2-7; TCRdb calls TRBD1, which cannot be checked without DNA. Germline V gene lookup returns CDR1 DFQATT and CDR2 SNEGSKA (reference sequence). The length of the CDR3 is 14 residues. The CDR3 region is CSAHGPGSSYEQYF.

V gene TRBV11-2 combines with J gene TRBJ1-3; the D call from TCRdb, TRBD1, cannot be confirmed without DNA. The CDR3 sequence is 17 residues long. Germline CDR1 reads SGHAT; CDR2 reads FQNNGV. The CDR3 sequence: CASSLVYRGESGNTIYF.

V gene TRBV7-9 combines with J gene TRBJ2-2; TCRdb gives TRBD2 as the D gene, but with no DNA this cannot be confirmed. Germline loops: CDR1 SEHNR, CDR2 FQNEAQ (reference sequence). This CDR3 region has 16 residues. The CDR3 is CASSWDRGSGSGELFF.

V gene TRBV9 combines with J gene TRBJ1-2; TCRdb's D gene call, TRBD1, goes unchecked for lack of DNA. CDR3 length: 15 amino acids. CDR1 and CDR2 (germline): SGDLS, YYNGEE. The CDR3: CASSGRPTGRYGYTF. Full variable domain (outside the CDR3, taken from reference TRBV9 and TRBJ1-2): DSGVTQTPKHLITATGQRVTLRCSPRSGDLSVYWYQQSLDQGLQFLIQYYNGEERAKGNILERFSAQQFPDLHSELNLSSLELGDSALYFCASSGRPTGRYGYTFGSGTRLTVV.

The chain is built from TRBV3-1 and TRBJ1-2; the D call of TRBD1 rests on TCRdb alone, since no DNA is present to check it. The germline CDR1 and CDR2 sequences are LGHDT and YNNKEL (reference sequence). This CDR3 is 14 amino acids long. CDR3 amino acids: CASSQGPINYGYTF. Full variable domain (rest looked up from reference TRBV3-1 and TRBJ1-2): DTAVSQTPKYLVTQMGNDKSIKCEQNLGHDTMYWYKQDSKKFLKIMFSYNNKELIINETVPNRFSPKSPDKAHLNLHINSLELGDSAVYFCASSQGPINYGYTFGSGTRLTVV.

This sequence joins TRBV5-1 and TRBJ1-2; as DNA is missing, the TRBD1 call by TCRdb cannot be tested. Germline V gene sequence: CDR1 SGHRS, CDR2 YFSETQ. This CDR3 spans 14 amino acids. CDR3 protein: CASSFTGGSYGYTF.

This chain links TRBV5-4 with TRBJ2-4; absent DNA, TCRdb's TRBD1 call cannot be checked. CDR1 and CDR2 (germline): SGHNT, YYREEE (reference sequence). This CDR3 has 16 amino acids. The chain's CDR3 is CASSSLEQGAKNIQYF.

The rearrangement joins TRBV20-1 to TRBJ2-7; the D gene TCRdb calls, TRBD1, cannot be checked with no DNA. The CDR3 runs to 15 residues. From germline, CDR1 is DFQATT and CDR2 SNEGSKA (reference sequence). The CDR3 sequence is CSARDLGGPDYEQYF.

The J gene is TRBJ1-1, the V gene TRBV5-6; as DNA is missing, the TRBD1 call by TCRdb cannot be tested. The length of the CDR3 is 16 residues. The V gene's germline CDR1 is SGHDT and CDR2 YYEEEE. Here the CDR3 reads CASSGPHREMNTEAFF.

Here the CDR3 reads CASSLELVLLGQETQYF. V and J are TRBV5-1 and TRBJ2-5. The CDR3 contains 17 residues. The germline V gene encodes CDR1 SGHRS and CDR2 YFSETQ. Full variable domain (missing parts from reference TRBV5-1 and TRBJ2-5): KAGVTQTPRYLIKTRGQQVTLSCSPISGHRSVSWYQQTPGQGLQFLFEYFSETQRNKGNFPGRFSGRQFSNSRSEMNVSTLELGDSALYLCASSLELVLLGQETQYFGPGTRLLVL.

The rearrangement links TRBV11-2 to TRBJ2-7; with no DNA, the TCRdb D assignment of TRBD1 cannot be verified. From germline, CDR1 is SGHAT and CDR2 FQNNGV. This CDR3 comprises 12 residues. This CDR3 reads CASSGQAYEQYF.

J is TRBJ1-2 and V is TRBV13. This CDR3 spans 15 amino acids. Germline CDR1 is PRHDT and CDR2 is FYEKMQ (reference sequence). CDR3: CASSSTSEGFYGYTF.

The rearrangement uses TRBV29-1 and TRBJ2-5; without DNA, the TCRdb call of TRBD1 cannot be checked. This CDR3 spans 15 amino acids. Germline-derived CDR1 and CDR2 are SQVTM and ANQGSEA. CDR3 loop: CSAFTGTGGGETQYF. Full variable domain (outside the CDR3, taken from reference TRBV29-1 and TRBJ2-5): SAVISQKPSRDICQRGTSLTIQCQVDSQVTMMFWYRQQPGQSLTLIATANQGSEATYESGFVIDKFPISRPNLTFSTLTVSNMSPEDSSIYLCSAFTGTGGGETQYFGPGTRLLVL.

The genes are TRBV6-4 and TRBJ2-2; no DNA is available, so the TRBD2 call from TCRdb remains unchecked. The CDR3 totals 15 residues. CDR1 is MRHNA, CDR2 SNTAGT, per germline. The CDR3 sequence: CASSGLADDTGELFF.

The gene calls are TRBV27 and TRBJ2-2; no DNA is available, so the TRBD2 call from TCRdb remains unchecked. The CDR3 is 18 residues long. Germline V gene sequence: CDR1 MNHEY, CDR2 SMNVEV (reference sequence). This CDR3 is CASRLYYRGIAAGELFFF.

CDR3: CASSPSGTPAYEQYF. This chain links TRBV12-3 or TRBV12-4 with TRBJ2-7; TCRdb reports TRBD1, a call that lacks DNA to check it against. This CDR3 spans 15 amino acids.

The chain links TRBV4-1 to TRBJ2-2. The CDR3 spans 18 residues. Germline values: CDR1 MGHRA, CDR2 YSYEKL. CDR3 amino acids: CASSQERVGIPNTGELFF.

The chain couples TRBV6-1 to TRBJ2-7; checking the TCRdb D call of TRBD1 is not possible without DNA. The CDR3 consists of 16 residues. In germline, CDR1 is MNHNS, CDR2 SASEGT. The CDR3 sequence is CASRPGQGSSSYEQYF.

The chain links TRBV9 to TRBJ2-7; the TCRdb D gene call, TRBD2, has no DNA to confirm it. Germline values: CDR1 SGDLS, CDR2 YYNGEE. CDR3 length: 15 residues. CDR3 region: CASSVEGGGSREQYF.

The chain is built from TRBV13 and TRBJ2-7; the TCRdb call, TRBD1, lacks DNA for checking. The CDR3 has 13 amino acids. Germline V lookup: CDR1 PRHDT, CDR2 FYEKMQ (reference sequence). CDR3 sequence reads: CASSLGRAGIEYF.

The chain carries TRBV7-8 and TRBJ2-3; without DNA, the TCRdb call of TRBD2 cannot be checked. Germline CDR1 reads SGHVS; CDR2 reads FQNEAQ. CDR3 length: 15 amino acids. Here the CDR3 reads CASSVGGVGVDTQYF.

This chain connects TRBV19 to TRBJ2-1; the TCRdb call, TRBD1, lacks DNA for checking. This CDR3 is 15 amino acids long. Germline CDR1 and CDR2: LNHDA and SQIVND (reference sequence). The CDR3 spells CASSLTPGEFNEQFF.

This chain uses TRBV4-1 with TRBJ2-2. The CDR3 consists of 15 residues. CDR1 is MGHRA and CDR2 is YSYEKL in the germline V gene. CDR3 residues: CASKVAGANTGELFF.

This rearrangement joins TRBV3-1 to TRBJ2-1; as DNA is missing, the TRBD2 call by TCRdb cannot be tested. CDR1 is LGHDT, CDR2 YNNKEL, per germline (reference sequence). CDR3 size: 16 residues. The CDR3 loop is CASSPGLAGAYNEQFF.

The chain has TRBV2 and TRBJ2-7; TCRdb proposes TRBD1, but this gene call is untestable without DNA. Germline CDR1 reads SNHLY; CDR2 reads FYNNEI. The CDR3 totals 14 residues. The CDR3 is CASTNYGAANEQYF.

This sequence joins TRBV11-2 and TRBJ2-1; TCRdb lists TRBD2, though no DNA is available to test this call. Germline loops: CDR1 SGHAT, CDR2 FQNNGV. The CDR3 sequence is 18 residues long. The CDR3 region is CASTTGTSGGVGYNEQFF.

The chain links TRBV6-5 to TRBJ2-1; absent DNA, TCRdb's TRBD1 call cannot be checked. Germline CDR1 reads MNHEY; CDR2 reads SVGAGI. The CDR3 is 15 amino acids. The chain's CDR3 is CASSPRDPFYNEQFF.